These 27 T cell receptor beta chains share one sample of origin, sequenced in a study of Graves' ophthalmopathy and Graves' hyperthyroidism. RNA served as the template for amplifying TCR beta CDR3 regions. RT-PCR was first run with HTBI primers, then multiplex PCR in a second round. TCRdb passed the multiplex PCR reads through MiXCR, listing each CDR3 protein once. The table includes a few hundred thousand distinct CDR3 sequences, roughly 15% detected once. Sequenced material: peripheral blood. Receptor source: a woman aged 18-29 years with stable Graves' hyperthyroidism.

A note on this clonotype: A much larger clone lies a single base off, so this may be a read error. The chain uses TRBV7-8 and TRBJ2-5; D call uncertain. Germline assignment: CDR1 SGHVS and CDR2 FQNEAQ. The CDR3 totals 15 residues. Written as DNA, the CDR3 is TGTGCCAGCACCTTAGTAGTAGGCGGTGGAGAGACCCAGTACTTC. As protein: CASTLVVGGGETQYF.

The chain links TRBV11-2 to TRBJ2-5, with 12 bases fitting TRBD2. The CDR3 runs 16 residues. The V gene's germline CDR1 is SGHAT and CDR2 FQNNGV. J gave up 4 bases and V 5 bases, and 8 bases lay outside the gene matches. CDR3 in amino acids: CASSLGLAGLTETQYF. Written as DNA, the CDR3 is TGTGCCAGCAGCCTGGGACTAGCGGGCCTTACAGAGACCCAGTACTTC.

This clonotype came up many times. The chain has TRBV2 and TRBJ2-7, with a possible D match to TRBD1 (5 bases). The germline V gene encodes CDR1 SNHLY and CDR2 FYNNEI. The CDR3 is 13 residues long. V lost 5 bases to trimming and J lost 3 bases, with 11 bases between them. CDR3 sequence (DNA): TGTGCCAGCAGTACAGGCCAGGGCTACGAGCAGTACTTC. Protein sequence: CASSTGQGYEQYF.

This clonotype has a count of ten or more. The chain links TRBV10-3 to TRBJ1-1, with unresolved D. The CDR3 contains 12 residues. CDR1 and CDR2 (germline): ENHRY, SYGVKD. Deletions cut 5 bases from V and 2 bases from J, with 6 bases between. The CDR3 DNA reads TGTGCCATCAGTAGAGATAACACTGAAGCTTTCTTT. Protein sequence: CAISRDNTEAFF.

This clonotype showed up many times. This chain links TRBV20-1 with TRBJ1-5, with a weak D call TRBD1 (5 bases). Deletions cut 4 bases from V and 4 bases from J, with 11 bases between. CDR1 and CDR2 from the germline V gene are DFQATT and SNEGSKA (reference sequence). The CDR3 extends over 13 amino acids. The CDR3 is CSAIPGPNQPQHF. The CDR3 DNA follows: TGCAGTGCTATACCGGGACCTAATCAGCCCCAGCATTTT.

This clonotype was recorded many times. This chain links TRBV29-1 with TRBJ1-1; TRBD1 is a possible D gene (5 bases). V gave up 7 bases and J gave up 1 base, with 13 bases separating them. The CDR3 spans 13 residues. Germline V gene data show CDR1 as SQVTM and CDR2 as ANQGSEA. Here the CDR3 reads CSGRGLRNTEAFF. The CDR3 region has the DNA TGCAGCGGACGGGGACTGAGGAACACTGAAGCTTTCTTT. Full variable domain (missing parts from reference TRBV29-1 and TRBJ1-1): SAVISQKPSRDICQRGTSLTIQCQVDSQVTMMFWYRQQPGQSLTLIATANQGSEATYESGFVIDKFPISRPNLTFSTLTVSNMSPEDSSIYLCSGRGLRNTEAFFGQGTRLTVV.

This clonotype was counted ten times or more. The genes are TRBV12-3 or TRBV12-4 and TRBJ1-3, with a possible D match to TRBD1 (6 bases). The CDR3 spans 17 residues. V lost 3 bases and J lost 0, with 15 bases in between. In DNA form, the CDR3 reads TGTGCCAGCAGTTTCCAGACAGGCTTCGACTCTGGAAACACCATATATTTT. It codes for CASSFQTGFDSGNTIYF.

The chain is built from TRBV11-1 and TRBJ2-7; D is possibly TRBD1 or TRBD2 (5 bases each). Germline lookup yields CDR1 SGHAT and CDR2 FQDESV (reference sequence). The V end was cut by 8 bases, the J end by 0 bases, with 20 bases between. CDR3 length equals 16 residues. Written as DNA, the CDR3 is TGTGCCAGCGGTACCACGGCCCGGGGCCTCTCCTACGAGCAGTACTTC. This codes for CASGTTARGLSYEQYF.

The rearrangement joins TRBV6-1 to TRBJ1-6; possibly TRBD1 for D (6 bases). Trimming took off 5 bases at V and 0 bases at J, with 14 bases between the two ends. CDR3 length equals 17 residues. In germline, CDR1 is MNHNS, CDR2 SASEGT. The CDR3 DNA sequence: TGTGCCAGCAGTCGAGGGTTGGACAGCTCCTATAATTCACCCCTCCACTTT. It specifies CASSRGLDSSYNSPLHF.

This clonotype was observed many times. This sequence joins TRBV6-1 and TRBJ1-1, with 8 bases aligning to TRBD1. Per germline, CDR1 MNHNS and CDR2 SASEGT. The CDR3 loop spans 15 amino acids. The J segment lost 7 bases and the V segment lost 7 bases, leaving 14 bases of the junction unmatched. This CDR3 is CASKPRQGPESEAFF. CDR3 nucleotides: TGTGCCAGCAAACCTAGACAGGGGCCGGAGAGTGAAGCTTTCTTT.

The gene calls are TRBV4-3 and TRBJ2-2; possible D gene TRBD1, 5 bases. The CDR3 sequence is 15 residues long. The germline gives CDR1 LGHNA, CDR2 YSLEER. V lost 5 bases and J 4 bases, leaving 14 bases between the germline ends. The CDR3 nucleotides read TGCGCCAGCAGCAAAGGGGATATCCCCACCGGGGAGCTGTTTTTT. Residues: CASSKGDIPTGELFF.

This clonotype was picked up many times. The CDR3 region has the DNA TGTGCCAGCAGTTTGGGCCGGGGAGAGACCCAGTACTTC. It specifies CASSLGRGETQYF. The chain is built from TRBV12-3 or TRBV12-4 and TRBJ2-5, with a weak D call TRBD2 (5 bases). CDR3 length equals 13 residues. The V end lost 3 bases, the J end lost 4 bases, and 9 bases lay between the germline ends.

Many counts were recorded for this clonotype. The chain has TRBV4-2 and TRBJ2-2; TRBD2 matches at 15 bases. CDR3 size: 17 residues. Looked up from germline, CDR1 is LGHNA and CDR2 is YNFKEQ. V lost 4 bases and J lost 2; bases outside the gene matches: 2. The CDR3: CASSRTSGGANTGELFF. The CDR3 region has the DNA TGTGCCAGCAGCCGGACTAGCGGGGGGGCTAACACCGGGGAGCTGTTTTTT.

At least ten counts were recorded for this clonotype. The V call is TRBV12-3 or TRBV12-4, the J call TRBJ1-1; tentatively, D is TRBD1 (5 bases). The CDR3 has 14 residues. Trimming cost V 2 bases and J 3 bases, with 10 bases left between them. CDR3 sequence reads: CASSLWSGDTEAFF. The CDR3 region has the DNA TGTGCCAGCAGTTTATGGTCGGGGGACACTGAAGCTTTCTTT.

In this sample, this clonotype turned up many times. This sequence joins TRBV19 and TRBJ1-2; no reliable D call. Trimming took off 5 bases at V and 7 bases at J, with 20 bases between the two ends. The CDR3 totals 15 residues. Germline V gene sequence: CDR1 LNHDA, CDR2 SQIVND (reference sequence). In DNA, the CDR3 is TGTGCCAGTAGTTCCTGGACGGAAGACGAAGGTGGCTACACCTTC. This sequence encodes CASSSWTEDEGGYTF. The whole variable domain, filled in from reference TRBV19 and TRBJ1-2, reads DGGITQSPKYLFRKEGQNVTLSCEQNLNHDAMYWYRQDPGQGLRLIYYSQIVNDFQKGDIAEGYSVSREKKESFPLTVTSAQKNPTAFYLCASSSWTEDEGGYTFGSGTRLTVV.

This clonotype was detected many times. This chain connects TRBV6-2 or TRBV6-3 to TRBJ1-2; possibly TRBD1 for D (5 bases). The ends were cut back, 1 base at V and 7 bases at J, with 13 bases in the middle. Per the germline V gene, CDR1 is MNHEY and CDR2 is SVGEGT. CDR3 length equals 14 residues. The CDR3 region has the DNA TGTGCCAGCAGTTACTTCGGGCAGGGAAGTGGCTACACCTTC. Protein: CASSYFGQGSGYTF.

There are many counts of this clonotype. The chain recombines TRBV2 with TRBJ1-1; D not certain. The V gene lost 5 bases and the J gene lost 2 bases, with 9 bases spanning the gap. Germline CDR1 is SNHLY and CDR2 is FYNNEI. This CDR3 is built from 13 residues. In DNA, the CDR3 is TGTGCCAGCAGTCCCGACGGTAACACTGAAGCTTTCTTT. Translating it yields CASSPDGNTEAFF.

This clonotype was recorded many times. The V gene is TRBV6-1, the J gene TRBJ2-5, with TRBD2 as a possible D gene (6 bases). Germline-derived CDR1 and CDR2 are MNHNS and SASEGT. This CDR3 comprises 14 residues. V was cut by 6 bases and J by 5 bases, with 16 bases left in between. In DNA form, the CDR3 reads TGTGCCAGCAGACACCCCGGGACTCCGGAGACCCAGTACTTC. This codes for CASRHPGTPETQYF.

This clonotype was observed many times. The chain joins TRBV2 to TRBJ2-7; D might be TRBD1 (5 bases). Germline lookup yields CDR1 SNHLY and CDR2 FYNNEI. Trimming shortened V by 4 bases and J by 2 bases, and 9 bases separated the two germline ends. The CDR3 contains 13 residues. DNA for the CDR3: TGTGCCAGCAGTGGGACAACGGCCTACGAGCAGTACTTC. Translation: CASSGTTAYEQYF.

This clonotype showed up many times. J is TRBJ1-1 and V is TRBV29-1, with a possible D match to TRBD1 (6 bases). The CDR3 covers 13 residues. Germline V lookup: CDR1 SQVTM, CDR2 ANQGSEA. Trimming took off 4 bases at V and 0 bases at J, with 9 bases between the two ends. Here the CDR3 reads CSVVGGLNTEAFF. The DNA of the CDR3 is TGCAGCGTTGTCGGGGGGCTGAACACTGAAGCTTTCTTT.

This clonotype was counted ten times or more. CDR3 sequence (DNA): TGTGCCACCAGTGACGGATCAGAAATAGCTTTCTTT. It codes for CATSDGSEIAFF. The chain employs TRBV24-1 and TRBJ1-1; D gene uncertain. Germline lookup yields CDR1 KGHDR and CDR2 SFDVKD. The CDR3 spans 12 residues. Trimming left V 4 bases short and J 10 bases short, with 12 bases between.

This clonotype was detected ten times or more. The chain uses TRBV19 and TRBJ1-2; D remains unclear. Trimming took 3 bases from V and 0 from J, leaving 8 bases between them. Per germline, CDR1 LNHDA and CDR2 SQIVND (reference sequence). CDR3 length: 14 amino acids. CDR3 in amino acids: CASSIPNTNYGYTF. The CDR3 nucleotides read TGTGCCAGTAGTATCCCCAATACTAACTATGGCTACACCTTC.

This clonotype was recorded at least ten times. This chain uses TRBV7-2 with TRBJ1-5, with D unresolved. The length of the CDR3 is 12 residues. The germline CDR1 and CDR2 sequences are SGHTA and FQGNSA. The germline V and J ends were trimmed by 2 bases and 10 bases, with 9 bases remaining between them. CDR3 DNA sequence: TGTGCCAGCAGCTTACTCGGAAATCCCCAGCATTTT. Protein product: CASSLLGNPQHF.

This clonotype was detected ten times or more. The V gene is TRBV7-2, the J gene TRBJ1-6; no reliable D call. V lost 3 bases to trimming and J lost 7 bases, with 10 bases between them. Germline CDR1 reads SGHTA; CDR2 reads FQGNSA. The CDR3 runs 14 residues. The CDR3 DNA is TGTGCCAGCAGCTTCGCCAGCGGAAATTCACCCCTCCACTTT. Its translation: CASSFASGNSPLHF.

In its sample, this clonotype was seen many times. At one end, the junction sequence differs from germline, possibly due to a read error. The CDR3 bases are TGCAGCGTTGAGGGCCCAGGCTGCACCTTC. Protein product: CSVEGPGCTF. The genes are TRBV29-1 and TRBJ1-2; D not certain. The CDR3 is 10 residues long. Per the germline V gene, CDR1 is SQVTM and CDR2 is ANQGSEA. Full variable domain (outside the CDR3, taken from reference TRBV29-1 and TRBJ1-2): SAVISQKPSRDICQRGTSLTIQCQVDSQVTMMFWYRQQPGQSLTLIATANQGSEATYESGFVIDKFPISRPNLTFSTLTVSNMSPEDSSIYLCSVEGPGCTFGSGTRLTVV.

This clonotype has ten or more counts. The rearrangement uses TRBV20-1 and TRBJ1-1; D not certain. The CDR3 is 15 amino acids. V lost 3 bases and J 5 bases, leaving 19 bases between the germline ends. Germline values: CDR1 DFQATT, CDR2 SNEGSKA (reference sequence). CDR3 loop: CSARAVGSVGTEAFF. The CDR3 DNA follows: TGCAGTGCTAGGGCCGTGGGTTCAGTAGGTACTGAAGCTTTCTTT.

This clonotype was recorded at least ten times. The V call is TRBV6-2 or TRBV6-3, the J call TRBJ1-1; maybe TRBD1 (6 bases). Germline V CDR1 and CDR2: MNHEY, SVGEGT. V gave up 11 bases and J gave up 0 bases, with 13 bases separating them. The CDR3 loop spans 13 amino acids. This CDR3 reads CASRTDMNTEAFF. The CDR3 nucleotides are TGTGCCTCCAGGACAGACATGAACACTGAAGCTTTCTTT.